One and the same sample provided the 26 T cell receptor beta chains below, sequenced in a study of blood T cell repertoires in COVID-19. TCRdb keeps only in-frame clones here, not all; method: immunoSEQ multiplex PCR. The table records over 130,000 clones, 70% to 85% of them present only once. Sequencing input: PBMCs or T cells enriched from blood (not recorded which). Receptors originate from a woman under 30 who had been exposed to COVID-19.

The genes are TRBV5-5 and TRBJ2-1; the D is unclear. This CDR3 is built from 13 residues. Germline loops: CDR1 SGHKS, CDR2 YYEKEE (reference sequence). V lost 0 bases to trimming and J lost 7 bases, with 8 bases between them. CDR3 bases: TGTGCCAGCAGCTTGGTGGCAACGAATGAGCAGTTCTTC. It encodes CASSLVATNEQFF.

The rearrangement links TRBV14 to TRBJ2-1; TRBD1 matches 10 bases. This CDR3 contains 16 residues. The germline V gene encodes CDR1 SGHDN and CDR2 FVKESK. J lost 7 bases, V lost 3 bases, and 9 bases had no gene match. The CDR3, as DNA: TGTGCCAGCAGCCACTTGACAGGGGGCGCTTTTAATGAGCAGTTCTTC. It codes for CASSHLTGGAFNEQFF.

The chain employs TRBV10-3 and TRBJ2-7; 16 bases fit TRBD2. CDR1 ENHRY and CDR2 SYGVKD come from the germline V gene. This CDR3 has 16 residues. V gave up 3 bases and J gave up 9 bases; unmatched junction bases: 8. CDR3 residues: CAISERGLAGGERQYF. Written as DNA, the CDR3 is TGTGCCATCAGTGAAAGGGGACTAGCGGGAGGGGAAAGGCAGTACTTC.

The chain joins TRBV30 to TRBJ2-1; the match to TRBD2 covers 12 bases. Losses at the gene ends were 0 bases for V and 9 bases for J; bases not matched to a gene: 9. This CDR3 contains 16 residues. Germline V CDR1 and CDR2: GTSNPN, SVGIG (reference sequence). The CDR3 DNA reads TGTGCCTGGAGTGTATACCTAGCGGGAGGGCCCGGTGAGCAGTTCTTC. Amino acid sequence: CAWSVYLAGGPGEQFF.

The chain joins TRBV28 to TRBJ1-2; D remains unclear. CDR3 size: 16 residues. V was cut by 5 bases and J by 7 bases, with 23 bases left in between. Germline-derived CDR1 and CDR2 are MDHEN and SYDVKM. The CDR3 here is CASSTEGSGIIGGYTF. For the CDR3, the DNA is TGTGCCAGCAGTACCGAAGGGTCGGGGATTATCGGTGGCTACACCTTC.

CDR3 protein: CASSLRQGAEAFF. The CDR3 DNA reads as TGTGCCAGCAGCTTACGACAGGGCGCTGAAGCTTTCTTT. V usage is TRBV7-6 and J usage is TRBJ1-1; TRBD1 matches at 7 bases. Per the germline V gene, CDR1 is SGHVS and CDR2 is FNYEAQ. With 2 bases clipped from V and 6 bases from J, the junction kept 3 bases outside the gene matches. The CDR3 is 13 residues long. The whole variable domain, remainder taken from reference TRBV7-6 and TRBJ1-1, is GAGVSQSPRYKVTKRGQDVALRCDPISGHVSLYWYRQALGQGPEFLTYFNYEAQQDKSGLPNDRFSAERPEGSISTLTIQRTEQRDSAMYRCASSLRQGAEAFFGQGTRLTVV.

The chain joins TRBV5-1 to TRBJ1-2, with 8 positions matching TRBD1. Germline V gives CDR1 SGHRS, CDR2 YFSETQ. Trimming took 0 bases from V and 8 from J; bases not matched to a gene: 6. The length of the CDR3 is 14 residues. CDR3 amino acids: CASSLAGQGEGYTF. The CDR3 nucleotides read TGCGCCAGCAGCTTGGCCGGACAGGGCGAAGGCTACACCTTC.

The genes are TRBV11-2 and TRBJ2-1, with D possibly matching TRBD1 (6 bases). Germline CDR1 is SGHAT and CDR2 is FQNNGV. This CDR3 has 16 residues. With 0 bases removed from V and 2 bases from J, the gap between germline ends came to 11 bases. CDR3 region: CASSLDSGTTYNEQFF. The CDR3 DNA is TGTGCCAGCAGCTTAGATTCCGGGACAACCTACAATGAGCAGTTCTTC.

The chain combines TRBV10-1 with TRBJ2-1, with D hard to call. Trimming pared 2 bases from V and 0 bases from J, leaving 11 bases between. The CDR3 length is 16 residues. Germline CDR1 reads WNHNN; CDR2 reads SYGVQD (reference sequence). CDR3: CASSEHTSSSYNEQFF. The CDR3 DNA is TGCGCCAGCAGTGAGCATACTTCTTCCTCCTACAATGAGCAGTTCTTC.

This clone occurred a few times. The chain recombines TRBV9 with TRBJ1-6; the D is unclear. CDR1 and CDR2 from the germline V gene are SGDLS and YYNGEE. Trimming left V 0 bases short and J 7 bases short, with 8 bases between. The CDR3 sequence is 14 residues long. CDR3 DNA: TGTGCCAGCAGCGTAGCGGGTGAGAATTCACCCCTCCACTTT. Amino acids: CASSVAGENSPLHF. Full variable domain (missing parts from reference TRBV9 and TRBJ1-6): DSGVTQTPKHLITATGQRVTLRCSPRSGDLSVYWYQQSLDQGLQFLIQYYNGEERAKGNILERFSAQQFPDLHSELNLSSLELGDSALYFCASSVAGENSPLHFGNGTRLTVT.

The CDR3 region has the DNA TGTGCCAGCAGCTTCCAGGGTAATTCACCCCTCCACTTT. Protein product: CASSFQGNSPLHF. The V and J genes are TRBV7-8 and TRBJ1-6; a weak D match, TRBD1 (5 bases). The CDR3 is 13 residues long. Trimming stripped 3 bases from V and 6 bases from J, with 6 bases between. Per the germline V gene, CDR1 is SGHVS and CDR2 is FQNEAQ.

This chain links TRBV12-3 or TRBV12-4 with TRBJ1-2; tentatively, D is TRBD1 (6 bases). This CDR3 comprises 12 residues. V was trimmed by 5 bases and J by 2 bases, leaving 6 bases between them. This CDR3 reads CASSQGNYGYTF. The CDR3 bases are TGTGCCAGCAGTCAGGGGAACTATGGCTACACCTTC.

This clone was seen once. The chain uses TRBV2 and TRBJ2-4; D not certain. The ends were cut back, 2 bases at V and 5 bases at J, with 13 bases in the middle. The V gene's germline CDR1 is SNHLY and CDR2 FYNNEI. The CDR3 is made up of 15 amino acids. The CDR3 coding sequence is TGTGCCAGCAGTGAACAGGCAGGCTTCCAAAACATTCAGTACTTC. Residues: CASSEQAGFQNIQYF.

This CDR3 is CASSHDRSNQPQHF. DNA for the CDR3: TGTGCCAGCAGTCACGACAGGAGCAATCAGCCCCAGCATTTT. This chain uses TRBV7-9 with TRBJ1-5; possibly TRBD1 for D (6 bases). The germline gives CDR1 SEHNR, CDR2 FQNEAQ (reference sequence). There are 14 residues in the CDR3. Trimming cost V 6 bases and J 1 base, with 10 bases left between them.

The chain uses TRBV19 and TRBJ1-2, with a possible D match to TRBD1 (6 bases). The CDR3 is made up of 14 amino acids. The germline gives CDR1 LNHDA, CDR2 SQIVND (reference sequence). V lost 8 bases to trimming and J lost 1 base, with 14 bases between them. CDR3 in DNA: TGTGCCAGTTCCATGACAGGAGGTAACTATGGCTACACCTTC. It is translated as CASSMTGGNYGYTF. The complete variable domain, with remaining parts taken from reference TRBV19 and TRBJ1-2, reads DGGITQSPKYLFRKEGQNVTLSCEQNLNHDAMYWYRQDPGQGLRLIYYSQIVNDFQKGDIAEGYSVSREKKESFPLTVTSAQKNPTAFYLCASSMTGGNYGYTFGSGTRLTVV.

The rearrangement links TRBV9 to TRBJ2-3; 11 nucleotides line up with TRBD1. J gave up 0 bases and V 0 bases, and 6 bases lay outside the gene matches. Looked up from germline, CDR1 is SGDLS and CDR2 is YYNGEE. CDR3 length equals 18 residues. CDR3 in DNA: TGTGCCAGCAGCGTAGAAAGGACAGGGGGCTCTAGCACAGATACGCAGTATTTT. Protein product: CASSVERTGGSSTDTQYF.

This chain joins TRBV6-5 and TRBJ2-5, with 10 bases that match TRBD2. With V trimmed by 6 bases and J by 0 bases, 4 bases remained unmatched. CDR1 is MNHEY and CDR2 is SVGAGI in the germline V gene. The CDR3 has 15 residues. CDR3 protein: CASRPGLADQETQYF. The CDR3 DNA reads as TGTGCCAGCAGACCTGGACTAGCGGACCAAGAGACCCAGTACTTC.

The J gene is TRBJ2-1, the V gene TRBV11-3; 9 bases map to TRBD2. CDR3 size: 14 residues. CDR1 SGHNT and CDR2 YENEEA come from the germline V gene. V shed 4 bases, J shed 4 bases, and the junction held 2 bases outside the gene matches. Here the CDR3 reads CASSSSGAYNEQFF. The CDR3 DNA reads TGTGCCAGCAGCTCTAGCGGGGCTTACAATGAGCAGTTCTTC.

This sequence joins TRBV4-3 and TRBJ2-6; tentatively, D is TRBD1 (5 bases). Germline lookup yields CDR1 LGHNA and CDR2 YSLEER. This CDR3 is 18 amino acids long. Trimming removed 0 bases from V and 3 bases from J, with 15 bases in between. CDR3 sequence: CASSQDRYRGGGANVLTF. The CDR3 bases are TGCGCCAGCAGCCAAGATCGGTATAGGGGTGGTGGGGCCAACGTCCTGACTTTC.

This clone was observed a handful of times. CDR3: CASSFTGGSSEAFF. Here the CDR3 DNA reads TGTGCCAGCAGCTTTACAGGGGGCTCTAGTGAAGCTTTCTTT. V gene TRBV7-3 combines with J gene TRBJ1-1; 9 bases agree with TRBD1. The V gene end was trimmed by 3 bases and the J gene end by 7 bases; junction bases not matched to a gene: 6. The length of the CDR3 is 14 residues. Germline-derived CDR1 and CDR2 are SGHTA and FQGTGA.

This chain uses TRBV19 with TRBJ1-1; D unresolved. This CDR3 contains 12 residues. Trimming shortened V by 5 bases and J by 4 bases, and 8 bases separated the two germline ends. Germline CDR1 reads LNHDA; CDR2 reads SQIVND (reference sequence). CDR3 loop: CASSLRGTEAFF. DNA for the CDR3: TGTGCCAGTAGTCTTCGCGGCACTGAAGCTTTCTTT.

The chain couples TRBV23-1 to TRBJ2-1; 8 bases match TRBD2. TRBV23-1 is noted as an ORF with a role that remains uncertain. The CDR3 runs to 17 residues. Unmatched junction bases numbered 17, after V lost 6 bases and J lost 7 bases. The CDR3 spells CASSQTMKREWPNEQFF. DNA for the CDR3: TGCGCCAGCAGCCAAACCATGAAGCGGGAGTGGCCAAATGAGCAGTTCTTC.

The J gene is TRBJ2-7, the V gene TRBV4-1, with TRBD1 matching over 7 bases. Germline V gene sequence: CDR1 MGHRA, CDR2 YSYEKL. This CDR3 has 15 amino acids. The V segment lost 6 bases and the J segment 0 bases; nucleotides outside the gene matches: 8. CDR3: CASRPTGQLSYEQYF. In nucleotides, the CDR3 is TGCGCCAGCAGACCCACGGGACAGCTCTCCTACGAGCAGTACTTC.

This chain links TRBV9 with TRBJ1-4; D not certain. The V end lost 4 bases, the J end lost 4 bases, and 11 bases lay between the germline ends. The germline V gene encodes CDR1 SGDLS and CDR2 YYNGEE. The CDR3 contains 14 residues. The CDR3: CASSPRGINEKLFF. The CDR3 DNA sequence: TGTGCCAGCAGCCCCCGAGGGATTAATGAAAAACTGTTTTTT.

J is TRBJ2-7 and V is TRBV5-1, with TRBD2 identical over 12 bases. This CDR3 contains 16 residues. Looked up from germline, CDR1 is SGHRS and CDR2 is YFSETQ. V was clipped by 3 bases and J by 6 bases; unmatched bases: 10. The CDR3: CASSWGLAGGFGEQYF. CDR3 DNA sequence: TGCGCCAGCAGCTGGGGTCTAGCGGGAGGGTTTGGCGAGCAGTACTTC. Full variable domain (remainder filled in from reference TRBV5-1 and TRBJ2-7): KAGVTQTPRYLIKTRGQQVTLSCSPISGHRSVSWYQQTPGQGLQFLFEYFSETQRNKGNFPGRFSGRQFSNSRSEMNVSTLELGDSALYLCASSWGLAGGFGEQYFGPGTRLTVT.

V usage is TRBV18 and J usage is TRBJ1-4; 7 positions agree with TRBD1. Germline CDR1 and CDR2: KGHSH and LQKENI. There are 15 residues in the CDR3. V dropped 2 bases and J dropped 5; count of bases not matched to a gene: 5. The DNA for the CDR3 is TGTGCCAGCTCACCAAGGGGACAGCACAATGAAAAACTGTTTTTT. Its translation: CASSPRGQHNEKLFF.